These 12 T cell receptor beta chains came from one sample sequenced in a study of T cells after yellow fever vaccination. TCRdb re-derived calls from the 5' RACE reads in MiXCR, one entry per CDR3 protein. The table has about 300,000 distinct CDR3 sequences, around 9.3% seen once. The material sequenced was CD4+ T cells sorted from PBMCs, taken 5 days after the yellow fever booster vaccination. Source of these receptors: a man aged 18 to 30 who received the YFV17D yellow fever vaccine.

V usage is TRBV30 and J usage is TRBJ1-2; D is unresolved. V dropped 0 bases and J dropped 3 bases, with 5 bases sitting between them. Germline CDR1 reads GTSNPN; CDR2 reads SVGIG (reference sequence). This CDR3 spans 12 amino acids. The CDR3 DNA follows: TGTGCCTGGAGTGTTGGGCACTATGGCTACACCTTC. Encoded protein: CAWSVGHYGYTF.

This clonotype was counted only a few times. The V and J genes are TRBV7-2 and TRBJ1-6; TRBD1 matches 10 bases. The length of the CDR3 is 14 residues. V dropped 4 bases and J dropped 10; count of bases not matched to a gene: 4. CDR1 and CDR2 from the germline V gene are SGHTA and FQGNSA. The CDR3 DNA sequence: TGTGCCAGCAGCTGGACAGGGGGTTGGTCACCCCTCCACTTT. The encoded protein is CASSWTGGWSPLHF. Full variable domain (outside the CDR3, taken from reference TRBV7-2 and TRBJ1-6): GAGVSQSPSNKVTEKGKDVELRCDPISGHTALYWYRQSLGQGLEFLIYFQGNSAPDKSGLPSDRFSAERTGGSVSTLTIQRTQQEDSAVYLCASSWTGGWSPLHFGNGTRLTVT.

The genes are TRBV7-2 and TRBJ2-7, with a tentative D call TRBD1 (5 bases). The CDR3 consists of 14 residues. Germline V CDR1 and CDR2: SGHTA, FQGNSA. V was clipped by 4 bases and J by 4 bases, with 14 bases between them. CDR3 in DNA: TGTGCCAGCAGCTCTAATCTGGACACGTACGAGCAGTACTTC. Its translation is CASSSNLDTYEQYF.

The chain links TRBV4-3 to TRBJ2-3; the D is unclear. Per the germline V gene, CDR1 is LGHNA and CDR2 is YSLEER. The CDR3 is 13 residues long. The V and J ends lost 4 bases and 6 bases respectively, with 11 bases between them. CDR3 nucleotide sequence: TGCGCCAGCAGCCGAAAAAGAGAGGATACGCAGTATTTT. Encoded protein: CASSRKREDTQYF.

The sample holds a few counts of this clonotype. The chain combines TRBV7-9 with TRBJ2-1; possible D gene TRBD1, 7 bases. CDR1 is SEHNR, CDR2 FQNEAQ, per germline (reference sequence). The CDR3 runs 15 residues. V was cut by 1 base and J by 6 bases, with 13 bases left in between. CDR3 loop: CASSLGAGGINEQFF. Written as DNA, the CDR3 is TGTGCCAGCAGCTTAGGGGCAGGGGGGATCAATGAGCAGTTCTTC.

The sample holds a few counts of this clonotype. The CDR3 DNA reads TGTGCCAGCAGCTCACGTCCCGGGACTAAGGCCTACGAGCAGTACTTC. Amino acids: CASSSRPGTKAYEQYF. The chain has TRBV7-2 and TRBJ2-7; TRBD2 agrees at 7 bases. The CDR3 loop spans 16 amino acids. Per germline, CDR1 SGHTA and CDR2 FQGNSA. J lost 2 bases, V lost 4 bases, and 11 bases had no gene match.

This clonotype was seen many times. The V call is TRBV7-7, the J call TRBJ2-5; D ambiguous. This CDR3 region has 14 residues. From germline, CDR1 is SSHAT and CDR2 FNYEAQ (reference sequence). The V and J ends lost 5 bases and 7 bases respectively, with 17 bases between them. CDR3 DNA sequence: TGTGCCAGCAGCCCCCGGGCTGGGCATGGGACCCAGTACTTC. Translating gives CASSPRAGHGTQYF.

V is TRBV7-2 and J is TRBJ2-1, with a tentative D call TRBD2 (7 bases). CDR3 size: 15 residues. Trimming left V 5 bases short and J 5 bases short, with 16 bases between. Germline V gene sequence: CDR1 SGHTA, CDR2 FQGNSA. The CDR3 nucleotides are TGTGCCAGCAGCAGGAGGGGGGGGTCCAACAATGAGCAGTTCTTC. It is translated as CASSRRGGSNNEQFF.

The V gene is TRBV12-3 or TRBV12-4, the J gene TRBJ1-1; D unclear. CDR3 size: 14 residues. V was trimmed by 6 bases and J by 4 bases, leaving 15 bases between them. In nucleotides, the CDR3 is TGTGCCAGCAGCACCGCGGGGTTTGGCACTGAAGCTTTCTTT. It is translated as CASSTAGFGTEAFF.

This clonotype was detected only a few times. The chain carries TRBV6-2 or TRBV6-3 and TRBJ2-4; TRBD2 agrees at 12 bases. V lost 0 bases and J lost 8; bases outside the gene matches: 11. From germline, CDR1 is MNHEY and CDR2 SVGEGT. There are 18 residues in the CDR3. The CDR3 region has the DNA TGTGCCAGCAGTTACTCCACCAGTCTAGCGGGGGGGCTTGACATTCAGTACTTC. It specifies CASSYSTSLAGGLDIQYF.

This clonotype was seen more than once but under ten times. The V call is TRBV5-1, the J call TRBJ2-6, with TRBD2 matching over 7 bases. This CDR3 comprises 15 residues. Germline V gene lookup returns CDR1 SGHRS and CDR2 YFSETQ. With 4 bases clipped from V and 3 bases from J, the junction kept 4 bases outside the gene matches. CDR3 bases: TGCGCCAGCAGCCCTGGGGGGGATGGGGCCAACGTCCTGACTTTC. This gives the protein CASSPGGDGANVLTF.

This clonotype has more than one count but fewer than ten. The chain recombines TRBV6-1 with TRBJ2-1; TRBD1 might be the D (5 bases). This CDR3 contains 12 residues. V lost 2 bases, J lost 8 bases, and 7 bases lay in between. Germline lookup yields CDR1 MNHNS and CDR2 SASEGT. Here the CDR3 reads CASSEIRDEQFF. CDR3 bases: TGTGCCAGCAGTGAAATCAGGGATGAGCAGTTCTTC.